This section outlines one T cell receptor beta chain sequence together with its context. Its antigen is currently unknown. This entry belongs to a study of cytomegalovirus exposure and HLA in healthy donors. Germline CDR1 SGHDT, CDR2 YYEEEE. The CDR3 contains 13 residues. The V end was cut by 2 bases, the J end by 6 bases, with 9 bases between. Points from the study as a whole: Researchers reportedly found TCR beta sequences accurately predicted most subjects' HLA-A and HLA-B alleles. Earlier analysis looked at TCR beta V segments, and most were productive about 87% or about 30% of the time. Donors were assumed by presence/absence analyses to have roughly uniform sequencing depth.

The PCR made use of 60 Vbeta and 13 Jbeta primers. Generated by immunoSEQ multiplex PCR, the TCRdb table keeps only in-frame clones and is missing some. This table has about 130,000 clones, approximately 80% appearing once. This sequence joins TRBV5-6 and TRBJ2-1; a weak D match, TRBD2 (5 bases). Material: PBMCs. The source of this sequence is a human donor in good health. CDR3 sequence (DNA): TGTGCCAGCAGCTTCCCAACTAGCAATGAGCAGTTCTTC. Its protein is CASSFPTSNEQFF.